The 16 T cell receptor beta chains listed next were all sequenced from one sample in a study of tumor-infiltrating lymphocytes in primary liver carcinoma. The authors took blood RNA from unsorted whole blood and also extracted germline DNA. A constant-region primer primed TCR beta cDNA synthesis from roughly 510 ng of total RNA. A slightly modified ARM-PCR protocol with three nested multiplex PCR rounds produced these TCR beta libraries. TRBV1-TRBV30 forward and Cbeta reverse primers drove the first two approximately 10-cycle rounds. TCRdb re-analysed the multiplex PCR reads in MiXCR, keeping a single row per CDR3 protein. There are about 200,000 distinct CDR3 sequences in the sample; 65% occur only once, and 6% to 8.5% lies in the top ten. Sequencing input: peripheral blood. The origin of the receptors is a woman in her sixties or seventies with primary liver carcinoma and hepatitis B virus infection.

This clonotype has a handful of counts. The V call is TRBV5-1, the J call TRBJ2-2, with 7 bases that match TRBD2. The length of the CDR3 is 18 residues. V was clipped by 4 bases and J by 2 bases; unmatched bases: 14. Germline CDR1 SGHRS, CDR2 YFSETQ. CDR3 DNA: TGCGCCAGCAGCCGTACCGGGACTACAACAAGAAACACCGGGGAGCTGTTTTTT. Translated, it gives CASSRTGTTTRNTGELFF.

In the case of this clonotype: A read error is possible here, since a much larger clone lies one base away. The rearrangement links TRBV30 to TRBJ2-7, with D possibly TRBD2 on 5 matching bases. The CDR3 has 12 amino acids. CDR1 GTSNPN and CDR2 SVGIG come from the germline V gene (reference sequence). The CDR3 sequence is CAWSSGDYGQYF. The CDR3 DNA reads TGTGCCTGGAGTAGCGGCGACTACGGGCAGTACTTC.

This chain links TRBV11-1 with TRBJ1-1; D perhaps matches TRBD1 (5 bases). The V and J ends lost 11 bases and 4 bases respectively, with 20 bases between them. The CDR3 contains 14 residues. The germline CDR1 and CDR2 sequences are SGHAT and FQDESV (reference sequence). The CDR3 nucleotides are TGTGCCGGCACCCCTCAGGGCATTATCACTGAAGCTTTCTTT. Translation gives CAGTPQGIITEAFF.

This clonotype was seen at least ten times. The chain combines TRBV4-1 with TRBJ2-7, with 11 bases that match TRBD1. The CDR3 length is 19 residues. Per germline, CDR1 MGHRA and CDR2 YSYEKL. With V trimmed by 4 bases and J by 2 bases, 16 bases remained unmatched. DNA for the CDR3: TGCGCCAGCAGCCCTCGGGACAGGGGGTCGGGAGTACGGGCCTACGAGCAGTACTTC. It yields the protein CASSPRDRGSGVRAYEQYF.

This clonotype has a count of ten or more. The chain has TRBV14 and TRBJ2-3, with TRBD2 as a possible D gene (5 bases). The CDR3 sequence is 15 residues long. The V and J ends lost 1 base and 0 bases respectively, with 8 bases between them. Germline lookup yields CDR1 SGHDN and CDR2 FVKESK. As DNA, the CDR3 is TGTGCCAGCAGCCAAGGCGGGTTTAGCACAGATACGCAGTATTTT. This sequence encodes CASSQGGFSTDTQYF.

The chain employs TRBV12-3 or TRBV12-4 and TRBJ1-3; D uncertain. Between the trimmed V and J ends, which lost 5 bases and 8 bases, there was a span of 10 bases. The CDR3 is 12 residues long. In DNA form, the CDR3 reads TGTGCCAGCAGTACACAAGGAGACACCATATATTTT. It yields the protein CASSTQGDTIYF.

Worth noting for this clonotype: A much larger clone differs from this one at a single base, so this may be a read error. The chain recombines TRBV4-1 with TRBJ2-2; D is unresolved. V was trimmed by 6 bases and J by 2 bases, leaving 10 bases between them. The CDR3 has 14 amino acids. Germline lookup yields CDR1 MGHRA and CDR2 YSYEKL. The CDR3 loop reads CASRLLLNTGELFF. The CDR3 coding sequence is TGCGCCAGCAGGCTTTTACTTAACACCGGGGAGCTGTTTTTT.

Comment on this clonotype: This may stem from a read error, because a much larger clone lies one nucleotide away. The V call is TRBV12-3 or TRBV12-4, the J call TRBJ1-4; D not certain. This CDR3 spans 13 amino acids. CDR3 in DNA: TGTGCCAGCAGTTTAGTAATGTTCGGGCCACAGCTTTTT. Amino acids: CASSLVMFGPQLF.

Turning to this clonotype: A single base separates this from a much larger clone, so it may be a read error. The chain uses TRBV6-2 or TRBV6-3 and TRBJ2-4; 7 nucleotides agree with TRBD2. CDR3 length: 13 residues. CDR1 and CDR2 (germline): MNHEY, SVGEGT. V gave up 8 bases and J gave up 4 bases; unmatched junction bases: 5. The CDR3, as DNA: TGTGCCAGCGGTCGGGACTATAAAAACATTCAGTACTTC. Protein: CASGRDYKNIQYF.

On this clonotype: Sequence at one end of the junction differs from germline and may be a read error. The chain couples TRBV6-1 to TRBJ2-5; 7 nucleotides line up with TRBD1. This CDR3 is 13 amino acids long. Germline CDR1 reads MNHNS; CDR2 reads SASEGT. CDR3 protein: CAGSRQGMETQHF. CDR3 bases: TGTGCTGGATCCCGACAGGGTATGGAGACCCAGCACTTC.

This clonotype showed up just once. The V gene is TRBV12-5, the J gene TRBJ1-1; D is ambiguous. The CDR3 totals 13 residues. Per germline, CDR1 LGHNT and CDR2 FRNRAP. V shed 8 bases and J shed 3 bases, with 13 bases lying between them. This CDR3 reads CASCMNGYTEAFF. In DNA, the CDR3 is TGTGCTAGTTGTATGAATGGATACACTGAAGCTTTCTTT.

This clonotype was observed a handful of times. A junction boundary mismatches the germline segment, possibly from a read error. The rearrangement uses TRBV11-2 and TRBJ2-5, with D perhaps matching TRBD2 (5 bases). The length of the CDR3 is 11 residues. Germline CDR1 reads SGHAT; CDR2 reads FQNNGV. The CDR3 loop reads CTSSLLGTQYF. As DNA, the CDR3 is TGCACCAGCAGCCTACTAGGGACCCAGTACTTC.

This clonotype has a single count. The chain has TRBV11-1 and TRBJ2-7; 10 nucleotides align to TRBD1. The CDR3 covers 14 residues. V shed 9 bases, J shed 4 bases, and the junction held 9 bases outside the gene matches. The germline CDR1 and CDR2 sequences are SGHAT and FQDESV (reference sequence). CDR3 region: CASIKGQGSYEQYF. The DNA for the CDR3 is TGTGCCAGTATCAAGGGACAGGGGTCATACGAGCAGTACTTC.

This chain uses TRBV5-1 with TRBJ2-3, with TRBD2 identical over 9 bases. The CDR3 sequence is 18 residues long. Germline values: CDR1 SGHRS, CDR2 YFSETQ. V dropped 4 bases and J dropped 0; count of bases not matched to a gene: 12. As DNA, the CDR3 is TGCGCCAGCAGCCCGACCGAGACTAGCGGTACTAGCACAGATACGCAGTATTTT. Amino acid sequence: CASSPTETSGTSTDTQYF. Variable domain in full (rest from reference TRBV5-1 and TRBJ2-3): KAGVTQTPRYLIKTRGQQVTLSCSPISGHRSVSWYQQTPGQGLQFLFEYFSETQRNKGNFPGRFSGRQFSNSRSEMNVSTLELGDSALYLCASSPTETSGTSTDTQYFGPGTRLTVL.

About this clonotype itself: A much larger clone differs by one base, so this may be a read error. The V call is TRBV12-3 or TRBV12-4, the J call TRBJ2-1, with D tentatively TRBD2 (5 bases). Trimming cost V 7 bases and J 9 bases, with 13 bases left between them. This CDR3 region has 12 residues. The chain's CDR3 is CASIQLGPEQFF. The CDR3 DNA is TGTGCCAGCATTCAACTAGGCCCTGAGCAGTTCTTC.

V and J are TRBV11-2 and TRBJ1-5; D is ambiguous. V gave up 5 bases and J gave up 3 bases, with 11 bases separating them. The CDR3 sequence is 14 residues long. CDR1 and CDR2 from the germline V gene are SGHAT and FQNNGV. CDR3 in amino acids: CASSRVGLNQPQHF. The DNA of the CDR3 is TGTGCCAGCAGCCGTGTCGGTCTCAATCAGCCCCAGCATTTT.